These 8 T cell receptor beta chains were all obtained from the same sample, sequenced in a study of PD-L1 blockade in urothelial cancer. TCRdb's table, derived via immunoSEQ multiplex PCR, lists solely in-frame clones and lacks some. The sample includes roughly 16,000 clones, about 90% seen only once; the top ten take 5.9%. The specimen was PBMCs, collected around atezolizumab (anti-PD-L1) treatment. The receptors shown here come from a man aged 50 to 59 with urothelial cancer.

The chain recombines TRBV5-4 with TRBJ2-1, with D tentatively TRBD1 (5 bases). Germline V lookup: CDR1 SGHNT, CDR2 YYREEE (reference sequence). The CDR3 is 15 amino acids. Trimming cost V 4 bases and J 5 bases, with 16 bases left between them. CDR3 in DNA: TGTGCCAGCAGCGCGCGACAGTGGGATGACAATGAGCAGTTCTTC. Protein: CASSARQWDDNEQFF. The full variable domain, its missing parts supplied by reference TRBV5-4 and TRBJ2-1, is ETGVTQSPTHLIKTRGQQVTLRCSSQSGHNTVSWYQQALGQGPQFIFQYYREEENGRGNFPPRFSGLQFPNYSSELNVNALELDDSALYLCASSARQWDDNEQFFGPGTRLTVL.

This clone was recorded only once. J is TRBJ2-7 and V is TRBV29-1, with D possibly TRBD1 on 6 matching bases. The germline V gene encodes CDR1 SQVTM and CDR2 ANQGSEA. This CDR3 has 12 amino acids. V lost 4 bases, J lost 7 bases, and 14 bases lay in between. The CDR3 sequence is CSVGQGLLEQYF. The DNA for the CDR3 is TGCAGCGTTGGGCAGGGGCTGTTAGAGCAGTACTTC.

This clone occurred a few times. The chain has TRBV25-1 and TRBJ2-7, with TRBD1 matching 7 bases. CDR3 size: 15 residues. CDR1 is MGHDK and CDR2 is SYGVNS in the germline V gene. Trimming cost V 4 bases and J 4 bases; bases outside gene matches: 10. The chain's CDR3 is CASSAGNQGDYEQYF. The CDR3 DNA is TGTGCCAGCAGTGCTGGTAACCAGGGGGATTACGAGCAGTACTTC.

The chain links TRBV5-1 to TRBJ1-2; tentatively, D is TRBD1 (6 bases). Germline values: CDR1 SGHRS, CDR2 YFSETQ. The CDR3 is made up of 14 amino acids. The V gene lost 4 bases and the J gene lost 7 bases, with 17 bases spanning the gap. CDR3 sequence: CASSHLAGAGGYTF. The DNA of the CDR3 is TGCGCCAGCAGCCACCTTGCGGGGGCGGGTGGCTACACCTTC.

The chain is built from TRBV30 and TRBJ2-2, with TRBD1 matching 8 bases. J lost 4 bases, V lost 4 bases, and 14 bases had no gene match. Germline V gives CDR1 GTSNPN, CDR2 SVGIG (reference sequence). CDR3 length equals 17 residues. The CDR3 spells CAWTVGRGRRGTGELFF. The DNA for the CDR3 is TGTGCCTGGACCGTCGGCAGGGGGCGCCGGGGCACCGGGGAGCTGTTTTTT.

The chain joins TRBV19 to TRBJ2-4, with 7 bases lining up with TRBD1. V was clipped by 6 bases and J by 7 bases; unmatched bases: 12. CDR3 length: 15 residues. CDR1 and CDR2 (germline): LNHDA, SQIVND (reference sequence). The CDR3 sequence: CASRRDSQWGNIQYF. In DNA, the CDR3 is TGTGCCAGTAGGAGGGACAGCCAGTGGGGTAACATTCAGTACTTC.

This clone was counted once. The CDR3 DNA sequence: TGTGCCAGCAGCTCCAGGGGCATATCCTACGAGCAGTACTTC. Protein: CASSSRGISYEQYF. The genes are TRBV11-2 and TRBJ2-7; D is perhaps TRBD1 (6 bases). This CDR3 is 14 amino acids long. V gave up 4 bases and J gave up 1 base, with 11 bases separating them. The germline gives CDR1 SGHAT, CDR2 FQNNGV.

This chain links TRBV4-1 with TRBJ2-1; tentatively, D is TRBD2 (6 bases). This CDR3 has 16 residues. V shed 0 bases and J shed 3 bases, with 12 bases lying between them. In germline, CDR1 is MGHRA, CDR2 YSYEKL. The CDR3 loop reads CASSQERGTVYNEQFF. CDR3 nucleotide sequence: TGCGCCAGCAGCCAAGAGCGGGGCACGGTCTACAATGAGCAGTTCTTC.